The clone carrying this T cell receptor beta chain was observed many times. Its antigen is as yet unknown. The ends were cut back, 1 base at V and 1 base at J, with 11 bases in the middle. Germline CDR1 is LNHNV and CDR2 is YYDKDF (reference sequence). The CDR3 length is 17 residues. These data are taken from a study of metastatic and nonmetastatic thyroid tumors. The overall study: A comparison of repertoires was made across blood and tumor or nodule tissue from malignant and benign thyroid patients. Overall study findings and caveats: In both blood and tumor samples, TCR beta diversity was reported significantly higher for malignant than benign nodules.

No treatment had been given to any patient before thyroid surgery. Per the original data handling: Clinicopathological groups of papillary thyroid cancer showed CDR3 differences that were used to build a distant-metastasis classifier. TCRdb re-called clones from the PCR reads using MiXCR. The authors' filters were not applied to this entry. The table has around 53,000 clones, over 15% seen once. The chain carries TRBV15 and TRBJ2-6, with D unclear. Sequencing input: blood. This TCR was sampled from a female donor with papillary thyroid cancer or a benign thyroid nodule (not recorded which). Some clones in this sample may be carry-over from other donors' samples. The CDR3 region is CATSRGHGDSGANVLTF. The CDR3 DNA is TGTGCCACCAGCAGAGGTCATGGGGATTCTGGGGCCAACGTCCTGACTTTC. Full variable domain (remainder filled in from reference TRBV15 and TRBJ2-6): DAMVIQNPRYQVTQFGKPVTLSCSQTLNHNVMYWYQQKSSQAPKLLFHYYDKDFNNEADTPDNFQSRRPNTSFCFLDIRSPGLGDTAMYLCATSRGHGDSGANVLTFGAGSRLTVL.